This T cell receptor beta chain was captured by sequencing in a study of regulatory T cells in long-lasting Graves disease. This clonotype was recorded many times. The antigen is unknown. Time point denoted: newly diagnosed GD, antithyroid drugs for less than 3 months. Researchers made the TCR library from RNA that was extracted from PBMCs. The CDR3 length is 17 residues. Trimming removed 0 bases at V and 0 bases at J, with 12 bases between. The study's findings and limits: There was favoring of TRBV28, TRBJ1-2 and TRBJ2-5 in persistent disease. Persistent patients had more shared public clonotypes (under 3,000) than new patients (roughly 900).

Investigators prepared the TCR beta libraries by applying iRepertoire HTBI primers and Arm-PCR of CDR3 regions. TCRdb fed the multiplex PCR reads into MiXCR, producing one record per CDR3 protein. Of 620,000 or so distinct CDR3 sequences listed, approximately 15% were seen once; the top ten hold around 18%. These data were likewise used in another study, on T cells in Graves' hyperthyroidism and ophthalmopathy. As reported in that work: When the TCR CDR3 underwent first-round RT-PCR, the HTBI primer set was used.

Specimen: peripheral blood mononuclear cells (PBMCs), collected at new diagnosis, from a patient treated with antithyroid drugs. The rearrangement links TRBV12-3 or TRBV12-4 to TRBJ1-5; perhaps TRBD1 as D (5 bases). The sequence was collected from a woman in her 30s with Graves disease. The CDR3 DNA sequence: TGTGCCAGCAGTTTAGCCGGGCGGGGGTATAGCAATCAGCCCCAGCATTTT. This codes for CASSLAGRGYSNQPQHF.